The next 14 T cell receptor beta chains were all read from a single sample in a study of cytomegalovirus exposure and HLA in healthy donors. PCR was performed using 60 Vbeta and 13 Jbeta primers. TCRdb keeps only in-frame clones here, not all; method: immunoSEQ multiplex PCR. The sample consists of 150,000 to 200,000 clones, roughly 78% of them appearing once. The sequencing sample was made of PBMCs. These receptors all come from a man in his forties in good health and CMV-seropositive.

The J gene is TRBJ1-6, the V gene TRBV9, with a possible D match to TRBD1 (5 bases). The germline CDR1 and CDR2 sequences are SGDLS and YYNGEE. CDR3 size: 15 residues. The V end was cut by 0 bases, the J end by 13 bases, with 17 bases between. Here the CDR3 reads CASSVALPGEGPLHF. Here the CDR3 DNA reads TGTGCCAGCAGCGTAGCTTTACCGGGGGAGGGTCCCCTCCACTTT.

This chain connects TRBV5-4 to TRBJ2-7; 10 nucleotides line up with TRBD1. The CDR3 has 14 residues. Trimming cost V 4 bases and J 4 bases; bases outside gene matches: 5. Germline V gives CDR1 SGHNT, CDR2 YYREEE (reference sequence). The CDR3 bases are TGTGCCAGCAGCCCTTTGGGACAGGGGTACGAGCAGTACTTC. Amino acid sequence: CASSPLGQGYEQYF.

This clone was observed a handful of times. The V and J genes are TRBV7-9 and TRBJ2-7; 8 positions match TRBD2. The CDR3 spans 12 residues. Germline CDR1 SEHNR, CDR2 FQNEAQ (reference sequence). V was clipped by 5 bases and J by 4 bases; unmatched bases: 1. The CDR3 loop reads CASSPGGYEQYF. DNA for the CDR3: TGTGCCAGCAGCCCGGGGGGGTACGAGCAGTACTTC.

The J gene is TRBJ2-5, the V gene TRBV6-6; 10 positions agree with TRBD1. Germline CDR1 reads MNHNY; CDR2 reads SVGAGI (reference sequence). This CDR3 region has 16 residues. The V and J ends lost 2 bases and 7 bases, in that order; junction bases with no gene match: 10. The DNA for the CDR3 is TGTGCCAGCAGTTACACCGCGGGACAGGGGCGAGGGACCCAGTACTTC. Translation: CASSYTAGQGRGTQYF.

The chain couples TRBV20-1 to TRBJ2-1; TRBD1 is a possible D gene (6 bases). Trimming took off 1 base at V and 12 bases at J, with 10 bases between the two ends. Germline lookup yields CDR1 DFQATT and CDR2 SNEGSKA (reference sequence). This CDR3 is 11 amino acids long. CDR3 protein: CSARGGLMQFF. Written as DNA, the CDR3 is TGCAGTGCTAGAGGGGGGCTCATGCAGTTCTTC.

The chain links TRBV28 to TRBJ2-7; D is perhaps TRBD1 (6 bases). Germline CDR1 and CDR2: MDHEN and SYDVKM. This CDR3 has 15 amino acids. The V gene lost 4 bases and the J gene lost 3 bases, with 16 bases spanning the gap. CDR3 region: CASSSVTGSGYEQYF. The CDR3 DNA follows: TGTGCCAGCAGTTCTGTAACAGGGTCTGGCTACGAGCAGTACTTC.

The chain has TRBV6-6 and TRBJ2-7; possible D gene TRBD1, 5 bases. CDR3 length: 14 residues. Germline V lookup: CDR1 MNHNY, CDR2 SVGAGI (reference sequence). Deletions cut 2 bases from V and 0 bases from J, with 8 bases between. In DNA, the CDR3 is TGTGCCAGCAGTTACAGGACAAACTCCTACGAGCAGTACTTC. Protein sequence: CASSYRTNSYEQYF.

The chain combines TRBV19 with TRBJ1-2, with 9 bases lining up with TRBD1. This CDR3 has 13 residues. The J segment lost 8 bases and the V segment lost 5 bases, leaving 6 bases of the junction unmatched. Germline V gives CDR1 LNHDA, CDR2 SQIVND (reference sequence). The CDR3 DNA follows: TGTGCCAGTAGTGTCACAGGGGGCACGGGCTACACCTTC. Translated: CASSVTGGTGYTF.

This sequence joins TRBV5-1 and TRBJ2-7; tentatively, D is TRBD1 (7 bases). Germline CDR1 and CDR2: SGHRS and YFSETQ. There are 15 residues in the CDR3. Trimming shortened V by 0 bases and J by 6 bases, and 16 bases separated the two germline ends. The CDR3 DNA sequence: TGCGCCAGCAGCTTGGGGCGGGACAGTCCTGGCGAGCAGTACTTC. Encoded protein: CASSLGRDSPGEQYF.

This chain joins TRBV7-2 and TRBJ2-7; D perhaps matches TRBD2 (6 bases). The germline CDR1 and CDR2 sequences are SGHTA and FQGNSA. The V and J ends lost 1 base and 2 bases respectively, with 12 bases between them. The length of the CDR3 is 15 residues. CDR3 residues: CASSLVIAATYEQYF. Here the CDR3 DNA reads TGTGCCAGCAGCTTAGTGATAGCGGCCACCTACGAGCAGTACTTC.

In the case of this clone: No conserved phenylalanine or tryptophan ends this CDR3, so it is likely a read error. CDR3 residues: CASSSPDRDEQYL. The CDR3 DNA reads as TGTGCCAGCAGCTCTCCCGACAGGGACGAGCAGTACCTC. This chain joins TRBV11-3 and TRBJ2-7; TRBD1 matches 7 bases. CDR1 and CDR2 from the germline V gene are SGHNT and YENEEA. The CDR3 covers 13 residues. With V trimmed by 4 bases and J by 5 bases, 5 bases remained unmatched.

The chain has TRBV6-1 and TRBJ1-1, with a weak D call TRBD1 (5 bases). V lost 8 bases and J 1 base, leaving 11 bases between the germline ends. Germline assignment: CDR1 MNHNS and CDR2 SASEGT. CDR3 length: 13 residues. DNA of the CDR3: TGTGCCAGCGGGGTCAGGGAGAACACTGAAGCTTTCTTT. It encodes CASGVRENTEAFF.

This rearrangement joins TRBV9 to TRBJ2-4, with 12 bases aligning to TRBD1. The CDR3 extends over 15 amino acids. CDR1 is SGDLS, CDR2 YYNGEE, per germline. Unmatched junction bases numbered 7, after V lost 3 bases and J lost 9 bases. CDR3 region: CASSASGTGGTIQYF. The CDR3 coding sequence is TGTGCCAGCAGCGCCTCCGGGACAGGGGGCACCATTCAGTACTTC. The variable domain in full, completed from reference TRBV9 and TRBJ2-4, reads DSGVTQTPKHLITATGQRVTLRCSPRSGDLSVYWYQQSLDQGLQFLIQYYNGEERAKGNILERFSAQQFPDLHSELNLSSLELGDSALYFCASSASGTGGTIQYFGAGTRLSVL.

The chain recombines TRBV29-1 with TRBJ1-3; D remains unclear. Trimming took off 6 bases at V and 1 base at J, with 7 bases between the two ends. The CDR3 length is 12 residues. CDR1 is SQVTM, CDR2 ANQGSEA, per germline. CDR3 in amino acids: CSVLPSGNTIYF. The CDR3 DNA follows: TGCAGCGTCCTTCCTTCTGGAAACACCATATATTTT.